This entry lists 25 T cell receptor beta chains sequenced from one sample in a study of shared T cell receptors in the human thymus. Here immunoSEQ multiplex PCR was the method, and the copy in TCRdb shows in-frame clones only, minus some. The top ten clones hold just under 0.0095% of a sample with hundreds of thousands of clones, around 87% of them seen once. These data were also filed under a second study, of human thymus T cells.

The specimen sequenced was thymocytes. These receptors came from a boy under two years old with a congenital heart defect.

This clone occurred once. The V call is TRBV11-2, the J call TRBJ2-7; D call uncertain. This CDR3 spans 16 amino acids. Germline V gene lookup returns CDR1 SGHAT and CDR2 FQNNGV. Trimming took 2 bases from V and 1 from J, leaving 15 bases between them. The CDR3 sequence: CASSLRVPSYSYEQYF. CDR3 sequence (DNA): TGTGCCAGCAGCTTAAGAGTCCCGTCTTATTCCTACGAGCAGTACTTC.

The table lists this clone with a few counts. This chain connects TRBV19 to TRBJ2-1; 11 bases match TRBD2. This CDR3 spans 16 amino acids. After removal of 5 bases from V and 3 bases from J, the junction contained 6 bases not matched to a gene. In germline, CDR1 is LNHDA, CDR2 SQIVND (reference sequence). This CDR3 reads CASSVLAGVFYNEQFF. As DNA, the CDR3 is TGTGCCAGTAGTGTACTAGCGGGAGTGTTCTACAATGAGCAGTTCTTC.

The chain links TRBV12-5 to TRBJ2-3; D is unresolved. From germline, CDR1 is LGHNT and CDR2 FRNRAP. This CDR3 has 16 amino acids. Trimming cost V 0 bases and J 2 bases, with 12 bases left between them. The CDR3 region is CASGLVSPGATDTQYF. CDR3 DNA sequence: TGTGCTAGTGGTTTGGTATCCCCCGGAGCCACAGATACGCAGTATTTT.

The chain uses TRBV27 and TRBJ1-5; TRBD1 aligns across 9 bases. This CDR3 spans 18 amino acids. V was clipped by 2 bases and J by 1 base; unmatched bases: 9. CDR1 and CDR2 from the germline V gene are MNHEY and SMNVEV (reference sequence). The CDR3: CASSLTGQGVPSNQPQHF. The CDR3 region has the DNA TGTGCCAGCAGTTTAACGGGACAGGGAGTCCCGAGCAATCAGCCCCAGCATTTT.

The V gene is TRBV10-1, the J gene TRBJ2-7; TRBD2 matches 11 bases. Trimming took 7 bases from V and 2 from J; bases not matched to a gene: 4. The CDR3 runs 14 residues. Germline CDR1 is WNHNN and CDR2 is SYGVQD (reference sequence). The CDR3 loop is CASIPGLAAYEQYF. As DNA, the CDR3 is TGCGCCAGCATCCCGGGACTAGCGGCCTACGAGCAGTACTTC.

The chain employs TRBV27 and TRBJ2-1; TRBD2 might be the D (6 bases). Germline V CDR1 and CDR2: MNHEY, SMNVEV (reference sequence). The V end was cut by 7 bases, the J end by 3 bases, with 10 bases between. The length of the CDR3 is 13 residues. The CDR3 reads CASNRRGYNEQFF. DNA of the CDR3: TGTGCCAGCAACCGGCGGGGCTACAATGAGCAGTTCTTC.

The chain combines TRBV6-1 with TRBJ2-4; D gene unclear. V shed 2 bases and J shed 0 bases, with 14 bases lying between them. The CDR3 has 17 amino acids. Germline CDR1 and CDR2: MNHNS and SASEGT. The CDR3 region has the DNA TGTGCCAGCAGTGAACTCGTCAGTCCCATAGCCAAAAACATTCAGTACTTC. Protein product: CASSELVSPIAKNIQYF.

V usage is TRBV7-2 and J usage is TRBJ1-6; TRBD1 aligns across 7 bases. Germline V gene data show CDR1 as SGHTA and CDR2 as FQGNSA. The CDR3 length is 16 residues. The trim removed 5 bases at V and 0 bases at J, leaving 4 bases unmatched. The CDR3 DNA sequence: TGTGCCAGCAGCACACAGGGGAGCTCCTATAATTCACCCCTCCACTTT. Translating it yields CASSTQGSSYNSPLHF.

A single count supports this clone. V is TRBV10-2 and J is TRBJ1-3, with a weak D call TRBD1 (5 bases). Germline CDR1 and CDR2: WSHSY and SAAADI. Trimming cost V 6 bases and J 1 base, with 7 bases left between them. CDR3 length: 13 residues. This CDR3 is CASSGGSGNTIYF. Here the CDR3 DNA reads TGCGCCAGCAGCGGGGGATCTGGAAACACCATATATTTT.

This CDR3 is CASGLKGRKDEQFF. For the CDR3, the DNA is TGTGCTAGTGGTTTGAAAGGGAGAAAAGATGAGCAGTTCTTC. The chain uses TRBV12-5 and TRBJ2-1, with D perhaps matching TRBD2 (5 bases). The CDR3 consists of 14 residues. Germline V gene sequence: CDR1 LGHNT, CDR2 FRNRAP. V shed 2 bases and J shed 8 bases, with 13 bases lying between them.

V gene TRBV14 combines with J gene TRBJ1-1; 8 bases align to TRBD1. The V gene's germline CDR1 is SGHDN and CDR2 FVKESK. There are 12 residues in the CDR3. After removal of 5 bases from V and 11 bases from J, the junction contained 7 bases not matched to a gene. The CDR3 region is CASSEGQDQAFF. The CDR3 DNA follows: TGTGCCAGCAGCGAGGGACAGGATCAGGCTTTCTTT.

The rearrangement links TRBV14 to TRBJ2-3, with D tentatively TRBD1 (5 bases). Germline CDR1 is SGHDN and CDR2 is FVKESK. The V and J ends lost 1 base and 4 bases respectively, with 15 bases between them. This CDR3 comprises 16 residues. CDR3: CASSQGVLWGPDTQYF. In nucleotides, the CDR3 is TGTGCCAGCAGCCAAGGGGTATTGTGGGGCCCAGATACGCAGTATTTT.

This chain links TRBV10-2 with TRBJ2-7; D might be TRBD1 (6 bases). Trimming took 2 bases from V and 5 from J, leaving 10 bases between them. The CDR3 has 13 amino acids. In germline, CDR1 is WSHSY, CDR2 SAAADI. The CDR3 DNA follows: TGCGCCAGCAGTGAGGACAGGACCCACGAGCAGTACTTC. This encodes CASSEDRTHEQYF.

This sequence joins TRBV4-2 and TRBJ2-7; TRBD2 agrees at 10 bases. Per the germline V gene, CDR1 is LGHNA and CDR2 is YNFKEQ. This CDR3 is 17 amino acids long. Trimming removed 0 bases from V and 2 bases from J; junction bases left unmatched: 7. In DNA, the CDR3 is TGTGCCAGCAGCCAAGAGCCCGGACTAGCGGAAACCTACGAGCAGTACTTC. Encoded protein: CASSQEPGLAETYEQYF.

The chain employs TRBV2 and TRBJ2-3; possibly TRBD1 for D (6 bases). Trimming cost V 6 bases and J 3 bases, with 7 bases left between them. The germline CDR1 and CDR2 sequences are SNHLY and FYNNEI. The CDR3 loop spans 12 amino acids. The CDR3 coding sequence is TGTGCCAGCAGGGGGGCTACAGATACGCAGTATTTT. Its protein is CASRGATDTQYF.

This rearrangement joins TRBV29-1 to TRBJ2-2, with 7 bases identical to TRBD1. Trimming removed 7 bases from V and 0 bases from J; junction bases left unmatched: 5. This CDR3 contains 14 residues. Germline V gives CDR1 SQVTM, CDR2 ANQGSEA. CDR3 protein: CSAAGTANTGELFF. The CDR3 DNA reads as TGCAGCGCAGCCGGGACAGCGAACACCGGGGAGCTGTTTTTT.

DNA of the CDR3: TGTGCCAGCAGGCGGAGGCGCGTCTACACCTTC. It yields the protein CASRRRRVYTF. The chain couples TRBV4-2 to TRBJ1-2; D gene unclear. The CDR3 has 11 amino acids. Germline V gene lookup returns CDR1 LGHNA and CDR2 YNFKEQ. Trimming cost V 6 bases and J 10 bases, with 12 bases left between them.

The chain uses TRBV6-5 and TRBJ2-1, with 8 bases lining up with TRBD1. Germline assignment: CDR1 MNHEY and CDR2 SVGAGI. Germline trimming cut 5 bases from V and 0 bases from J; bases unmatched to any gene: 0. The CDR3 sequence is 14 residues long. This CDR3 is CASSGTGSYNEQFF. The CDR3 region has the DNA TGTGCCAGCAGTGGGACAGGCTCCTACAATGAGCAGTTCTTC.

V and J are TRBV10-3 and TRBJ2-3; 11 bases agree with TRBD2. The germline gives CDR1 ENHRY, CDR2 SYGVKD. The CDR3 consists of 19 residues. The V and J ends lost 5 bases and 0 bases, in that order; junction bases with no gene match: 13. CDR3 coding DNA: TGTGCCATCAGTAATACAGGGGGACTAGCGGTGTCTAGCACAGATACGCAGTATTTT. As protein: CAISNTGGLAVSSTDTQYF.

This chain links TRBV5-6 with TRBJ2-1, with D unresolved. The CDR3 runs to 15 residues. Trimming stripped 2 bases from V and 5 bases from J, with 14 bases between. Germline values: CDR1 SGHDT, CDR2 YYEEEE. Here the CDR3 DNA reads TGTGCCAGCAGCTTCGGGTTGTCAGAAAACAATGAGCAGTTCTTC. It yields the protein CASSFGLSENNEQFF.

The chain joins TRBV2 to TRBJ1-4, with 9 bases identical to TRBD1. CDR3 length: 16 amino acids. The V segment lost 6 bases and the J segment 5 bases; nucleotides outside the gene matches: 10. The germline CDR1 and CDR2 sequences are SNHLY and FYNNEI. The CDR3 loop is CASSGVRDRANEKLFF. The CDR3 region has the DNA TGTGCCAGCAGCGGGGTCCGGGACAGGGCAAATGAAAAACTGTTTTTT.

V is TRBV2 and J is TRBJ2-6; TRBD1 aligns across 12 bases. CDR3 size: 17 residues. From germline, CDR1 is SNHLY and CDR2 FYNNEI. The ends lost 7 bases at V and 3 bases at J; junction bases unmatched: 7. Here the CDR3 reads CASTSGQGAVGANVLTF. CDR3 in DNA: TGTGCCAGCACCTCGGGACAGGGGGCAGTTGGGGCCAACGTCCTGACTTTC.

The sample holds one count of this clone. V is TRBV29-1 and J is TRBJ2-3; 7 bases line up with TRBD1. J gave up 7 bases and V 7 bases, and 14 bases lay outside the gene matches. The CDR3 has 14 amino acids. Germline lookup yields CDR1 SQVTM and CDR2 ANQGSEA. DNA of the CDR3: TGCAGCGCCAGACTTCTGACAGGGTCGAATACGCAGTATTTT. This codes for CSARLLTGSNTQYF.

The CDR3 nucleotides are TGCGCCAGCAGCCAAGTTGGCTCTCCCCCTTACAATGAGCAGTTCTTC. Translating it yields CASSQVGSPPYNEQFF. This chain connects TRBV4-3 to TRBJ2-1; D ambiguous. Germline V gene data show CDR1 as LGHNA and CDR2 as YSLEER. This CDR3 has 16 residues. The V and J ends lost 1 base and 4 bases respectively, with 14 bases between them.

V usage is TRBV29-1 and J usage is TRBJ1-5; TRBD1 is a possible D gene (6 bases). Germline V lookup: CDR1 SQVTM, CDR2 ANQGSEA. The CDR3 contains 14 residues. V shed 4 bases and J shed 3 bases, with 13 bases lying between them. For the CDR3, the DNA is TGCAGCGTTGGAGGCCAGGGGTCCAATCAGCCCCAGCATTTT. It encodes CSVGGQGSNQPQHF.